This T cell receptor beta chain emerged from a study of control samples from healthy donors and cancer patients. TCRdb keeps only in-frame clones here, not all; method: immunoSEQ multiplex PCR. The sample has tens of thousands of clones, more than 75% seen once; the top ten hold about 10%. This clonotype was obtained from a woman aged 60-75 years with head and neck cancer. The sequencing sample was made of PBMCs.

The CDR3 sequence is CASSLVRNTEAFF. Here the CDR3 DNA reads TGTGCCAGCAGCTTAGTTCGAAACACTGAAGCTTTCTTT. This chain joins TRBV11-3 and TRBJ1-1; no clear D gene. CDR3 length: 13 amino acids. Germline V gene sequence: CDR1 SGHNT, CDR2 YENEEA. V was cut by 1 base and J by 2 bases, with 5 bases left in between.